A selection of T cell receptor beta chains follows, all from one sample in a study of T cells in localized non-small cell lung cancer. Sequencing used immunoSEQ multiplex PCR; TCRdb keeps in-frame clones, though not all of them. The sample shows about 79,000 clones, about 83% of them seen only once. Sample: peripheral blood, taken before any cancer treatment. These TCRs come from a female donor of 60 years or more with stage I lung adenocarcinoma. CDR3s include the opening cysteine and the closing phenylalanine or tryptophan. D genes are given only for firm matches. Some rows mark clone size as missing; the rest say once, few, many or name a class of expanded clone.

v_gene: TRBV9
abundance: few
d_gene: TRBD2
j_gene: TRBJ2-1
CDR3nt: TGTGCCAGCAGCGCGTATAGCGGGAGTCACAATGAGCAGTTCTTC
CDR3aa: CASSAYSGSHNEQFF

v_gene: TRBV20-1
abundance: NA
d_gene: NA
j_gene: TRBJ2-7
CDR3nt: TGCAGTGCCCGGACTGGCGGGGAGCAGTACTTC
CDR3aa: CSARTGGEQYF

v_gene: TRBV4-1
abundance: NA
d_gene: NA
j_gene: TRBJ1-4
CDR3nt: TGCGCCAGCAGTCGCGCACAGGGAACAACTAATGAAAAACTGTTTTTT
CDR3aa: CASSRAQGTTNEKLFF

v_gene: TRBV7-9
abundance: NA
d_gene: NA
j_gene: TRBJ1-1
CDR3nt: TGTGCCAGCAGCTTATACCCTGAAGCTTTCTTT
CDR3aa: CASSLYPEAFF

v_gene: TRBV5-1
abundance: NA
d_gene: NA
j_gene: TRBJ2-1
CDR3nt: TGCGCCAGCAGCTTGGATGTCGGCCACTACAATGAGCAGTTCTTC
CDR3aa: CASSLDVGHYNEQFF

v_gene: TRBV25-1
abundance: NA
d_gene: NA
j_gene: TRBJ2-7
CDR3nt: TGTGCCAGCAGCTTTGGGACCCCCCAGGGGCAGTACTTC
CDR3aa: CASSFGTPQGQYF

v_gene: TRBV5-1
abundance: NA
d_gene: NA
j_gene: TRBJ2-1
CDR3nt: TGCGCCAGCAGCTTGTCCGGGGACAATGAGCAGTTCTTC
CDR3aa: CASSLSGDNEQFF

v_gene: TRBV30
abundance: NA
d_gene: NA
j_gene: TRBJ2-3
CDR3nt: TGTGCCTGGAGTGTACCGGGAGAAGCAGATACGCAGTATTTT
CDR3aa: CAWSVPGEADTQYF

v_gene: TRBV7-3
abundance: few
d_gene: TRBD2
j_gene: TRBJ2-1
CDR3nt: TGTGCCAGCAGCGCGGGACTAGCGGGAGTCGATGAGCAGTTCTTC
CDR3aa: CASSAGLAGVDEQFF

v_gene: TRBV5-1
abundance: NA
d_gene: NA
j_gene: TRBJ2-6
CDR3nt: TGCGCCAGCAGCTTGGGAGGCAGTCAGAGCTCTGGGGCCAACGTCCTGACTTTC
CDR3aa: CASSLGGSQSSGANVLTF

v_gene: TRBV5-6
abundance: NA
d_gene: NA
j_gene: TRBJ1-2
CDR3nt: TGTGCCAGCAGCGGACAATCCTACATCTATGGCTACACCTTC
CDR3aa: CASSGQSYIYGYTF

v_gene: TRBV4-2
abundance: NA
d_gene: TRBD1
j_gene: TRBJ1-2
CDR3nt: TGTGCCAGCAGCCCCGGGACAGTCCATGGCTACACCTTC
CDR3aa: CASSPGTVHGYTF

v_gene: TRBV19
abundance: few
d_gene: TRBD2
j_gene: TRBJ2-3
CDR3nt: TGTGCCAGTAGTATACCTAGCGGGGGAGCAACAGATACGCAGTATTTT
CDR3aa: CASSIPSGGATDTQYF

v_gene: TRBV11-3
abundance: NA
d_gene: NA
j_gene: TRBJ2-1
CDR3nt: TGTGCCAGCAGCTTAGTGCGCCACAATGAGCAGTTCTTC
CDR3aa: CASSLVRHNEQFF

v_gene: TRBV2
abundance: NA
d_gene: NA
j_gene: TRBJ2-3
CDR3nt: TGTGCCAGCAGACAGGGACAAACAGATACGCAGTATTTT
CDR3aa: CASRQGQTDTQYF

v_gene: TRBV7-9
abundance: NA
d_gene: NA
j_gene: TRBJ1-2
CDR3nt: TGTGCCAGCAGCTTCAGGGATGGCTATGGCTACACCTTC
CDR3aa: CASSFRDGYGYTF

v_gene: TRBV29-1
abundance: NA
d_gene: NA
j_gene: TRBJ1-1
CDR3nt: TGCAGCGCCGGCAAGGGGCCTGAAGCTTTCTTT
CDR3aa: CSAGKGPEAFF

v_gene: TRBV19
abundance: NA
d_gene: NA
j_gene: TRBJ1-3
CDR3nt: TGTGCCAGTAGTATAGTCCGAAGCTCTGGAAACACCATATATTTT
CDR3aa: CASSIVRSSGNTIYF

v_gene: TRBV30
abundance: NA
d_gene: NA
j_gene: TRBJ2-1
CDR3nt: TGTGCCGGAACAATTGGATCCGCCTACAATGAGCAGTTCTTC
CDR3aa: CAGTIGSAYNEQFF

v_gene: TRBV4-2
abundance: NA
d_gene: NA
j_gene: TRBJ2-7
CDR3nt: TGTGCCAGCAGCCAAGAGTTATTGGACAACTACGAGCAGTACTTC
CDR3aa: CASSQELLDNYEQYF

v_gene: TRBV5-1
abundance: NA
d_gene: TRBD1
j_gene: TRBJ2-2
CDR3nt: TGCGCCAGCAGCTTCGGACAGGTTCACACCGGGGAGCTGTTTTTT
CDR3aa: CASSFGQVHTGELFF

v_gene: TRBV6-5
abundance: NA
d_gene: NA
j_gene: TRBJ1-1
CDR3nt: TGTGCCAGCAGTTCCGGTGGACAGGAAGCTTTCTTT
CDR3aa: CASSSGGQEAFF

v_gene: TRBV2
abundance: NA
d_gene: TRBD1
j_gene: TRBJ2-2
CDR3nt: TGTGCCAGCACCGGACAGGGCTGGAACGGGGAGCTGTTTTTT
CDR3aa: CASTGQGWNGELFF

v_gene: TRBV11-1
abundance: NA
d_gene: NA
j_gene: TRBJ2-6
CDR3nt: TGTGCCAGCAGCCACTCCAACTCTGGGGCCAACGTCCTGACTTTC
CDR3aa: CASSHSNSGANVLTF

v_gene: TRBV19
abundance: few
d_gene: NA
j_gene: TRBJ1-1
CDR3nt: TGTGCCAGTAGTATTGGGGGAGTGAATACTGAAGCTTTCTTT
CDR3aa: CASSIGGVNTEAFF

v_gene: TRBV27
abundance: many
d_gene: NA
j_gene: TRBJ2-7
CDR3nt: TGTGCCAGCTTCAGTAGCTCCTACGAGCAGTACTTC
CDR3aa: CASFSSSYEQYF

v_gene: TRBV9
abundance: NA
d_gene: NA
j_gene: TRBJ2-1
CDR3nt: TGTGCCAGCAGCTACTCGTCAGACTCCTACAATGAGCAGTTCTTC
CDR3aa: CASSYSSDSYNEQFF

v_gene: TRBV2
abundance: NA
d_gene: NA
j_gene: TRBJ2-7
CDR3nt: TGTGCCAGCAGGGACATTCCCTACGAGCAGTACTTC
CDR3aa: CASRDIPYEQYF

v_gene: TRBV18
abundance: NA
d_gene: NA
j_gene: TRBJ2-3
CDR3nt: TGTGCCAGCTCACCCGGGACTGGCACAGATACGCAGTATTTT
CDR3aa: CASSPGTGTDTQYF

v_gene: TRBV5-1
abundance: NA
d_gene: TRBD1
j_gene: TRBJ2-7
CDR3nt: TGCGCCAGCAGTCGACAGGGTCACTACGAGCAGTACTTC
CDR3aa: CASSRQGHYEQYF

v_gene: TRBV5-1
abundance: NA
d_gene: TRBD1
j_gene: TRBJ2-1
CDR3nt: TGCGCCAGCAGCTTTTCCGGGACAGGGGCCACCTACAATGAGCAGTTCTTC
CDR3aa: CASSFSGTGATYNEQFF

v_gene: TRBV12-5
abundance: few
d_gene: TRBD1
j_gene: TRBJ2-1
CDR3nt: TGTGCTAGTGGTATACAGGGGAGCTCCTACAATGAGCAGTTCTTC
CDR3aa: CASGIQGSSYNEQFF

v_gene: TRBV27
abundance: NA
d_gene: TRBD2
j_gene: TRBJ2-4
CDR3nt: TGTGCCAGCAGTCCCCGGGGACTAGCGGGAAAAAACATTCAGTACTTC
CDR3aa: CASSPRGLAGKNIQYF

v_gene: TRBV7-9
abundance: NA
d_gene: NA
j_gene: TRBJ1-2
CDR3nt: TGTGCCAGCAGCCCGGCGGGGATCCCCTTCTACACCTTC
CDR3aa: CASSPAGIPFYTF

v_gene: TRBV6-6
abundance: few
d_gene: TRBD2
j_gene: TRBJ2-3
CDR3nt: TGTGCCAGCAGCTTGGGAGCGGGGGGTACGCAGTATTTT
CDR3aa: CASSLGAGGTQYF

v_gene: TRBV6-5
abundance: NA
d_gene: NA
j_gene: TRBJ1-5
CDR3nt: TGTGCCAGCGGCCCTCTGGGTGGCGGCAATCAGCCCCAGCATTTT
CDR3aa: CASGPLGGGNQPQHF

v_gene: TRBV9
abundance: NA
d_gene: TRBD2
j_gene: TRBJ2-7
CDR3nt: TGTGCCAGCAGCCCCGCCGGGAGGACCTACGAGCAGTACTTC
CDR3aa: CASSPAGRTYEQYF

v_gene: TRBV10-3
abundance: NA
d_gene: TRBD1
j_gene: TRBJ1-2
CDR3nt: TGTGCCATCAGTGAACAGGGGAAAGGCTATGGCTACACCTTC
CDR3aa: CAISEQGKGYGYTF

v_gene: TRBV2
abundance: NA
d_gene: NA
j_gene: TRBJ1-2
CDR3nt: TGTGCCAGCAGTGTTGGTGGGGGGCCAGGGGGCTACACCTTC
CDR3aa: CASSVGGGPGGYTF

v_gene: TRBV5-4
abundance: NA
d_gene: TRBD1
j_gene: TRBJ2-7
CDR3nt: TGTGCCAGCAGCTCCCCGGACAGGGAATACGAGCAGTACTTC
CDR3aa: CASSSPDREYEQYF

v_gene: TRBV7-9
abundance: NA
d_gene: NA
j_gene: TRBJ2-1
CDR3nt: TGTGCCAGCAGCTCGGCAAAAAGAGCCCTTGGGGGCTCCTACAATGAGCAGTTCTTC
CDR3aa: CASSSAKRALGGSYNEQFF

v_gene: TRBV9
abundance: NA
d_gene: NA
j_gene: TRBJ2-3
CDR3nt: TGTGCCAGCAGCGTAGGCGCTCTCGGCACAGATACGCAGTATTTT
CDR3aa: CASSVGALGTDTQYF

v_gene: TRBV19
abundance: NA
d_gene: TRBD2
j_gene: TRBJ2-2
CDR3nt: TGTGCCAGTAGTAACCAAGCGGGGGGCCTGACCGGGGAGCTGTTTTTT
CDR3aa: CASSNQAGGLTGELFF

v_gene: TRBV7-2
abundance: once
d_gene: NA
j_gene: TRBJ1-1
CDR3nt: TGTGCCAGCAGCCTGCGACTCCTGAACACTGAAGCTTTCTTT
CDR3aa: CASSLRLLNTEAFF

v_gene: TRBV11-3
abundance: NA
d_gene: NA
j_gene: TRBJ2-6
CDR3nt: TGTGCCAGCAGCTTAGTGTCTGGGGCCAACGTCCTGACTTTC
CDR3aa: CASSLVSGANVLTF

v_gene: TRBV7-2
abundance: NA
d_gene: TRBD2
j_gene: TRBJ2-7
CDR3nt: TGTGCCAGCAGCTTAGCTAGCGGGGGGCTACTCGCCGAGCAGTACTTC
CDR3aa: CASSLASGGLLAEQYF

v_gene: TRBV5-5
abundance: NA
d_gene: NA
j_gene: TRBJ2-3
CDR3nt: TGTGCCAGCAGCTCACCCCGGGGAAGTAAATCAGATACGCAGTATTTT
CDR3aa: CASSSPRGSKSDTQYF

v_gene: TRBV29-1
abundance: NA
d_gene: NA
j_gene: TRBJ1-1
CDR3nt: TGCAGCGTTGTCCGGGGCGGGAACACTGAAGCTTTCTTT
CDR3aa: CSVVRGGNTEAFF

v_gene: TRBV7-2
abundance: NA
d_gene: TRBD2
j_gene: TRBJ2-1
CDR3nt: TGTGCCAGCAGTCCTGGGGGGGATGAGCAGTTCTTC
CDR3aa: CASSPGGDEQFF

v_gene: TRBV2
abundance: few
d_gene: NA
j_gene: TRBJ1-2
CDR3nt: TGTGCCAGCAGTGGACTTGACCGAGGATCTAACTATGGCTACACCTTC
CDR3aa: CASSGLDRGSNYGYTF

v_gene: TRBV19
abundance: NA
d_gene: NA
j_gene: TRBJ2-5
CDR3nt: TGTGCCAGTAGTATAGCCGGACAAGTTAAAGAGACCCAGTACTTC
CDR3aa: CASSIAGQVKETQYF

v_gene: TRBV7-9
abundance: once
d_gene: NA
j_gene: TRBJ2-7
CDR3nt: TGTGCCAGCAGCTTAGCTGGGGTTGACTACGAGCAGTACTTC
CDR3aa: CASSLAGVDYEQYF

v_gene: TRBV18
abundance: NA
d_gene: TRBD1
j_gene: TRBJ1-4
CDR3nt: TGTGCCAGCTCAGTCGGACAGGGGGCTAATGAAAAACTGTTTTTT
CDR3aa: CASSVGQGANEKLFF

v_gene: TRBV6-1
abundance: NA
d_gene: TRBD2
j_gene: TRBJ2-4
CDR3nt: TGTGCCAGCAGTGAATATTGGCAGCGGGGGGGAATCCTAGCCAAAAACATTCAGTACTTC
CDR3aa: CASSEYWQRGGILAKNIQYF

v_gene: TRBV6-1
abundance: NA
d_gene: TRBD2
j_gene: TRBJ2-1
CDR3nt: TGTGCCAGCAGAGCCGGGACTAGCGGGGGACATGAGCAGTTCTTC
CDR3aa: CASRAGTSGGHEQFF

v_gene: TRBV5-4
abundance: NA
d_gene: NA
j_gene: TRBJ2-7
CDR3nt: TGTGCCAGCAGCTCTCAGAGCCGCACCCCCGCGGGCACCTGGGGCTACGAGCAGTACTTC
CDR3aa: CASSSQSRTPAGTWGYEQYF

v_gene: TRBV5-5
abundance: NA
d_gene: NA
j_gene: TRBJ2-3
CDR3nt: TGTGCCAGCAGCCAAGGAAGGGGCACAGATACGCAGTATTTT
CDR3aa: CASSQGRGTDTQYF

v_gene: TRBV5-1
abundance: NA
d_gene: NA
j_gene: TRBJ2-7
CDR3nt: TGCGCCAGCAGCTTGGGGGTGTCGAGCTCCTACGAGCAGTACTTC
CDR3aa: CASSLGVSSSYEQYF

v_gene: TRBV10-3
abundance: NA
d_gene: NA
j_gene: TRBJ2-6
CDR3nt: TGTGCCATCAGTGAAGGGGGCTCTGGGGCCAACGTCCTGACTTTC
CDR3aa: CAISEGGSGANVLTF

v_gene: TRBV19
abundance: NA
d_gene: TRBD1
j_gene: TRBJ1-2
CDR3nt: TGTGCCAGCATACAGGGGGCAGCTGGCTACACCTTC
CDR3aa: CASIQGAAGYTF